This T cell receptor (beta chain) was obtained from a study of blood T cell repertoires in COVID-19. Study-wide context: Sites in the United States, Italy and Spain provided acute and convalescent COVID-19 samples.

The ends were cut back, 8 bases at V and 3 bases at J, with 11 bases in the middle. CDR3 size: 13 residues. Germline V gene lookup returns CDR1 LNHNV and CDR2 YYDKDF (reference sequence). Authors' data handling: For nucleated cells, counts were estimated from reference gene primer amplification. Sequencing used immunoSEQ multiplex PCR; TCRdb keeps in-frame clones, though not all of them. The V and J calls and the clone size are those of that table, but D and trimming were determined from the DNA. There are roughly 460,000 clones in the sample; roughly 90% occur only once, and approximately 0.92% lies in the top ten. Enrolment of Seattle patients took place during active infection, and they were followed longitudinally.

The sequencing sample was made of peripheral blood. This sequence originates from a man younger than 30 with COVID-19, enrolled during active disease. This chain links TRBV15 with TRBJ1-3; D not resolved. The CDR3, as DNA: TGTGCCACCTTGGAGGAGTTTGGAAACACCATATATTTT. Protein product: CATLEEFGNTIYF.